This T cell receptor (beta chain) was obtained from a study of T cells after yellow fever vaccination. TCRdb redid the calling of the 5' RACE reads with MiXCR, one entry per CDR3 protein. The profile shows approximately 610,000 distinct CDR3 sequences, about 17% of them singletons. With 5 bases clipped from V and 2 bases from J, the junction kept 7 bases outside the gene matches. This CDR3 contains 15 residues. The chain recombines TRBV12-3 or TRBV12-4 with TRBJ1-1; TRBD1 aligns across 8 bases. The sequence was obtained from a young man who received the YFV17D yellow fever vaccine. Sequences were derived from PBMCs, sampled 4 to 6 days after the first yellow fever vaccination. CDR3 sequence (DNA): TGTGCCAGCAGTCTCCGGGACAGGAGTAACACTGAAGCTTTCTTT. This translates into CASSLRDRSNTEAFF.